This entry lists 20 T cell receptor beta chains sequenced from one sample in a study of shared clonotypes between healthy human individuals. Clones were read by immunoSEQ multiplex PCR, and TCRdb kept only the in-frame ones, dropping some. Among 550,000 to 800,000 clones listed, 90% were seen once. The specimen sequenced was memory CD8+ T cells from PBMCs. The subset here: CD45RO+ cells pooled with CCR7-negative TemRA cells. These receptors all stem from a man aged 18 to 29 in good health. Some clones in this sample may be carry-over from other donors' samples.

V and J are TRBV7-9 and TRBJ2-1, with a possible D match to TRBD2 (5 bases). Germline values: CDR1 SEHNR, CDR2 FQNEAQ (reference sequence). The CDR3 runs to 14 residues. The CDR3 reads CASPGGPGYNEQFF. The CDR3 DNA sequence: TGTGCTTCCCCCGGCGGGCCAGGCTACAATGAGCAGTTCTTC. Supplemented by reference TRBV7-9 and TRBJ2-1, the full variable domain reads DTGVSQNPRHKITKRGQNVTFRCDPISEHNRLYWYRQTLGQGPEFLTYFQNEAQLEKSRLLSDRFSAERPKGSFSTLEIQRTEQGDSAMYLCASPGGPGYNEQFFGPGTRLTVL.

On this clone itself: The same CDR3 also results from other DNA sequences found in this sample. This chain uses TRBV27 with TRBJ2-7; unclear D gene. Germline V lookup: CDR1 MNHEY, CDR2 SMNVEV (reference sequence). The CDR3 contains 11 residues. V lost 4 bases and J lost 4, with 5 bases in between. Here the CDR3 DNA reads TGTGCCAGCAGTTGGGGATACGAGCAGTACTTC. It translates to CASSWGYEQYF.

This clone was counted once. The genes are TRBV7-9 and TRBJ2-5; 16 bases match TRBD2. CDR3 size: 15 residues. V gave up 8 bases and J gave up 2 bases; unmatched junction bases: 2. Germline CDR1 reads SEHNR; CDR2 reads FQNEAQ (reference sequence). CDR3 DNA: TGTGCCAGCGGGGGACTAGCGGGAGGGCAAGAGACCCAGTACTTC. It yields the protein CASGGLAGGQETQYF.

The table lists this clone with a count of one. V is TRBV5-6 and J is TRBJ2-2; D perhaps matches TRBD2 (5 bases). Germline lookup yields CDR1 SGHDT and CDR2 YYEEEE. Trimming took off 2 bases at V and 1 base at J, with 6 bases between the two ends. The CDR3 sequence is 14 residues long. CDR3 coding DNA: TGTGCCAGCAGCTTAGGGAGGAACACCGGGGAGCTGTTTTTT. This sequence encodes CASSLGRNTGELFF.

This CDR3 is CAISESSFGGRATDTQYF. The CDR3 nucleotides read TGTGCCATCAGTGAGTCGTCTTTTGGCGGGAGGGCAACAGATACGCAGTATTTT. The rearrangement joins TRBV10-3 to TRBJ2-3, with 9 positions matching TRBD2. With 0 bases clipped from V and 3 bases from J, the junction kept 10 bases outside the gene matches. CDR3 length equals 18 residues. CDR1 is ENHRY, CDR2 SYGVKD, per germline.

CDR3 sequence (DNA): TGTGCCAGCTCACCAACGGGGCTCAATGAGCAGTTCTTC. Its translation is CASSPTGLNEQFF. The chain uses TRBV18 and TRBJ2-1; either TRBD1 or TRBD2 may fit D (5 bases each). CDR3 length: 13 residues. Looked up from germline, CDR1 is KGHSH and CDR2 is LQKENI. V lost 2 bases and J 6 bases, leaving 8 bases between the germline ends.

The chain has TRBV29-1 and TRBJ2-1, with 12 bases lining up with TRBD2. V gave up 6 bases and J gave up 4 bases; unmatched junction bases: 7. This CDR3 is 15 amino acids long. Germline lookup yields CDR1 SQVTM and CDR2 ANQGSEA. In nucleotides, the CDR3 is TGCAGCGTACGCGCTCTAGCGGGAGGGTACAATGAGCAGTTCTTC. This translates into CSVRALAGGYNEQFF.

The chain carries TRBV28 and TRBJ2-7; TRBD1 agrees at 7 bases. The J segment lost 6 bases and the V segment lost 6 bases, leaving 14 bases of the junction unmatched. This CDR3 has 15 amino acids. From germline, CDR1 is MDHEN and CDR2 SYDVKM. CDR3 nucleotides: TGTGCCAGCAGCTACTCCGACAGGGAAAAGGGCGAGCAGTACTTC. This encodes CASSYSDREKGEQYF.

This sequence joins TRBV9 and TRBJ2-5; 13 bases match TRBD2. The CDR3 runs to 18 residues. CDR1 SGDLS and CDR2 YYNGEE come from the germline V gene. V dropped 4 bases and J dropped 5; count of bases not matched to a gene: 14. In nucleotides, the CDR3 is TGTGCCAGCAGCTTTCGCCCTGGACTAGCGGGAGATCGGGAGACCCAGTACTTC. Translation: CASSFRPGLAGDRETQYF.

V and J are TRBV7-9 and TRBJ1-1; no clear D. V lost 5 bases to trimming and J lost 10 bases, with 17 bases between them. This CDR3 is 13 amino acids long. Germline V gives CDR1 SEHNR, CDR2 FQNEAQ (reference sequence). The CDR3 spells CASSPWGVESAFF. CDR3 nucleotide sequence: TGTGCCAGCAGCCCCTGGGGAGTCGAATCAGCTTTCTTT. The full variable domain, completed using reference TRBV7-9 and TRBJ1-1, is DTGVSQNPRHKITKRGQNVTFRCDPISEHNRLYWYRQTLGQGPEFLTYFQNEAQLEKSRLLSDRFSAERPKGSFSTLEIQRTEQGDSAMYLCASSPWGVESAFFGQGTRLTVV.

This clone was recorded only once. The CDR3 DNA is TGTGCCAGCAGTTTGACTGGGACAGGGGCCTACGAGCAGTACTTC. It yields the protein CASSLTGTGAYEQYF. J is TRBJ2-7 and V is TRBV27; 10 bases match TRBD1. There are 15 residues in the CDR3. The germline V gene encodes CDR1 MNHEY and CDR2 SMNVEV (reference sequence). The ends lost 3 bases at V and 2 bases at J; junction bases unmatched: 4.

This chain uses TRBV27 with TRBJ1-5, with D possibly being TRBD1 (5 bases). Germline CDR1 MNHEY, CDR2 SMNVEV (reference sequence). Trimming stripped 6 bases from V and 6 bases from J, with 12 bases between. The CDR3 contains 13 residues. The CDR3 DNA follows: TGTGCCAGCAGCGACAGAAGTAGTCAGCCCCAGCATTTT. Translating it yields CASSDRSSQPQHF.

V is TRBV30 and J is TRBJ2-7, with 7 bases that match TRBD1. This CDR3 region has 13 residues. Germline trimming cut 1 base from V and 4 bases from J; bases unmatched to any gene: 4. Germline CDR1 is GTSNPN and CDR2 is SVGIG (reference sequence). In nucleotides, the CDR3 is TGTGCCTGGAGTGAAGGGGGCGTGTACGAGCAGTACTTC. It is translated as CAWSEGGVYEQYF.

The chain has TRBV19 and TRBJ2-7, with D possibly being TRBD2 (6 bases). Germline V gene data show CDR1 as LNHDA and CDR2 as SQIVND (reference sequence). V lost 4 bases to trimming and J lost 2 bases, with 15 bases between them. This CDR3 spans 15 amino acids. CDR3 bases: TGTGCCAGTAGTAACCTGGGACTCCAGGCCTACGAGCAGTACTTC. It is translated as CASSNLGLQAYEQYF.

The chain employs TRBV19 and TRBJ2-3, with TRBD1 identical over 8 bases. The J segment lost 8 bases and the V segment lost 5 bases, leaving 6 bases of the junction unmatched. The germline CDR1 and CDR2 sequences are LNHDA and SQIVND (reference sequence). CDR3 length: 13 residues. The CDR3 loop is CASSPDRGITQYF. In DNA, the CDR3 is TGTGCCAGTAGTCCCGACAGGGGAATTACGCAGTATTTT.

CDR3 sequence: CASSSKVPEAFF. The CDR3, as DNA: TGTGCCAGCAGCTCTAAGGTCCCTGAAGCTTTCTTT. V gene TRBV5-8 combines with J gene TRBJ1-1; D gene uncertain. CDR1 is SGHTS and CDR2 is YDEGEE in the germline V gene. With 3 bases removed from V and 6 bases from J, the gap between germline ends came to 9 bases. CDR3 size: 12 residues.

The chain employs TRBV19 and TRBJ1-5; D remains unclear. Germline loops: CDR1 LNHDA, CDR2 SQIVND (reference sequence). The CDR3 has 15 residues. The ends were cut back, 3 bases at V and 1 base at J, with 10 bases in the middle. The chain's CDR3 is CASSMTDGSNQPQHF. Here the CDR3 DNA reads TGTGCCAGTAGTATGACGGACGGAAGCAATCAGCCCCAGCATTTT.

This chain joins TRBV25-1 and TRBJ2-3; D might be TRBD2 (5 bases). The CDR3 runs to 13 residues. The germline gives CDR1 MGHDK, CDR2 SYGVNS. V dropped 6 bases and J dropped 3 bases, with 10 bases sitting between them. The CDR3 nucleotides are TGTGCCAGCAGAAGGACTTCTACAGATACGCAGTATTTT. It translates to CASRRTSTDTQYF. Combining the CDR3 with reference TRBV25-1 and TRBJ2-3 gives the whole variable domain EADIYQTPRYLVIGTGKKITLECSQTMGHDKMYWYQQDPGMELHLIHYSYGVNSTEKGDLSSESTVSRIRTEHFPLTLESARPSHTSQYLCASRRTSTDTQYFGPGTRLTVL.

V usage is TRBV2 and J usage is TRBJ2-7; D remains ambiguous. The germline V gene encodes CDR1 SNHLY and CDR2 FYNNEI. With 3 bases removed from V and 2 bases from J, the gap between germline ends came to 5 bases. The CDR3 is 12 residues long. Here the CDR3 reads CASSDIPYEQYF. In DNA form, the CDR3 reads TGTGCCAGCAGTGACATTCCCTACGAGCAGTACTTC.

The gene calls are TRBV6-6 and TRBJ2-7; D unresolved. There are 12 residues in the CDR3. CDR1 MNHNY and CDR2 SVGAGI come from the germline V gene (reference sequence). V shed 6 bases and J shed 4 bases, with 10 bases lying between them. The CDR3 DNA is TGTGCCAGCAGCGACGCCCTTTACGAGCAGTACTTC. Protein: CASSDALYEQYF.